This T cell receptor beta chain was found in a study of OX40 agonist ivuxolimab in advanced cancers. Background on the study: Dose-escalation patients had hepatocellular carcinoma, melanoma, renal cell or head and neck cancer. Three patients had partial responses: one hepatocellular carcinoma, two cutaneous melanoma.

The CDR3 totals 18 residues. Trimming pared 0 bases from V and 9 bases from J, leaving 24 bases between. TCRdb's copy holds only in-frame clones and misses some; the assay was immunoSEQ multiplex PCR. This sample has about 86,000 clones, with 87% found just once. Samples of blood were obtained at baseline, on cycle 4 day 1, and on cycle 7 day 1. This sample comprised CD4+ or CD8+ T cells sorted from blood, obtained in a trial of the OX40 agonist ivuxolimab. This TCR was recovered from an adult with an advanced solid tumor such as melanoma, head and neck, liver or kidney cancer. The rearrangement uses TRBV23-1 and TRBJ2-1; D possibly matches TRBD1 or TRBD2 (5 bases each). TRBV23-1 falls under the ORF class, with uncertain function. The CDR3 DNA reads TGCGCCAGCAGTCAATCGGGTTTAGGCAGGGAGCGTGATGGTGAGCAGTTCTTC. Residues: CASSQSGLGRERDGEQFF.